The 9 T cell receptor beta chains presented below share a single source sample, sequenced in a study of blood T cell repertoires in COVID-19. Data came from immunoSEQ multiplex PCR; TCRdb stores just in-frame clones and leaves some out. The data show around 93,000 clones, roughly 79% seen once. Sequencing was performed on peripheral blood. These receptors all come from an elderly woman with acute or convalescent COVID-19.

The rearrangement links TRBV5-4 to TRBJ1-1; 9 positions agree with TRBD1. The CDR3 contains 14 residues. J was trimmed by 1 base and V by 4 bases; bases with no gene match: 2. CDR1 and CDR2 from the germline V gene are SGHNT and YYREEE (reference sequence). In DNA, the CDR3 is TGTGCCAGCAGCCCGACAGGGGGGAACACTGAAGCTTTCTTT. It encodes CASSPTGGNTEAFF.

This chain joins TRBV19 and TRBJ1-4, with 8 nucleotides matching TRBD1. Germline-derived CDR1 and CDR2 are LNHDA and SQIVND (reference sequence). V was pared by 5 bases and J by 8 bases, with 7 bases of the junction left unmatched. The CDR3 runs to 14 residues. CDR3 residues: CASSRDRGWEKLFF. CDR3 sequence (DNA): TGTGCCAGTAGTCGTGACAGGGGTTGGGAAAAACTGTTTTTT.

The rearrangement joins TRBV4-3 to TRBJ1-1; D is uncertain. Trimming removed 1 base from V and 0 bases from J, with 15 bases in between. This CDR3 is built from 17 residues. Per germline, CDR1 LGHNA and CDR2 YSLEER. CDR3 bases: TGCGCCAGCAGCCAAGTCCGGACTCGAGGCCTGAACACTGAAGCTTTCTTT. Translating gives CASSQVRTRGLNTEAFF.

The chain has TRBV30 and TRBJ2-3, with no clear D. The CDR3 loop spans 16 amino acids. Trimming took 2 bases from V and 2 from J, leaving 17 bases between them. Germline V CDR1 and CDR2: GTSNPN, SVGIG (reference sequence). The DNA for the CDR3 is TGTGCCTGGAGTCTGACTCAGAGTGGCCTCACAGATACGCAGTATTTT. As protein: CAWSLTQSGLTDTQYF.

The V call is TRBV5-1, the J call TRBJ2-1; TRBD1 matches 10 bases. The CDR3 is made up of 14 amino acids. Losses at the gene ends were 2 bases for V and 7 bases for J; bases not matched to a gene: 3. Germline V gives CDR1 SGHRS, CDR2 YFSETQ. The CDR3 loop is CASSLGTGANEQFF. The CDR3 region has the DNA TGCGCCAGCAGCTTAGGGACAGGGGCTAATGAGCAGTTCTTC.

Only a few counts were recorded for this clone. CDR3 coding DNA: TGTGCCAGCAGTCCCCGACAGTCAACTGAAGCTTTCTTT. Protein: CASSPRQSTEAFF. The J gene is TRBJ1-1, the V gene TRBV12-3 or TRBV12-4; possible D gene TRBD1, 5 bases. The CDR3 length is 13 residues. Trimming took off 5 bases at V and 5 bases at J, with 12 bases between the two ends.

The rearrangement joins TRBV7-2 to TRBJ2-5; 8 bases are a match to TRBD2. This CDR3 has 15 residues. CDR1 and CDR2 from the germline V gene are SGHTA and FQGNSA. V trimming: 6 bases; J trimming: 5 bases; junction bases outside the gene matches: 11. CDR3 nucleotides: TGTGCCAGCAGTAGGGGCCCAGCGGGAGAGGAGACCCAGTACTTC. Translated, it gives CASSRGPAGEETQYF.

V gene TRBV6-5 combines with J gene TRBJ1-1; D unresolved. Germline V gives CDR1 MNHEY, CDR2 SVGAGI. The CDR3 covers 13 residues. Trimming removed 10 bases from V and 0 bases from J, with 12 bases in between. CDR3 DNA: TGTGCCACCAAACCGGGGTTGAACACTGAAGCTTTCTTT. Translating gives CATKPGLNTEAFF.

The chain joins TRBV9 to TRBJ1-6; 8 bases agree with TRBD1. Germline CDR1 is SGDLS and CDR2 is YYNGEE. This CDR3 has 15 amino acids. V was pared by 0 bases and J by 10 bases, with 6 bases of the junction left unmatched. CDR3 sequence: CASSVVGTGGSPLHF. CDR3 sequence (DNA): TGTGCCAGCAGCGTAGTGGGAACAGGGGGATCACCCCTCCACTTT.